The 6 T cell receptor beta chains given below trace back to one sample, sequenced in a study of blood T cell repertoires in COVID-19. Measured with immunoSEQ multiplex PCR; TCRdb has only the in-frame clones, and not every one. The sample carries 16,000 or so clones, roughly 86% recorded once. Sequenced: peripheral blood. These receptors were taken from a human donor in a cohort sampled during active COVID-19.

This chain's CDR3 is CASSLVAGTGEQYF. The CDR3 nucleotides are TGTGCCAGCAGCTTAGTCGCGGGGACGGGGGAGCAGTACTTC. The chain joins TRBV7-3 to TRBJ2-7, with a possible D match to TRBD2 (6 bases). Trimming cost V 2 bases and J 7 bases, with 15 bases left between them. Germline CDR1 and CDR2: SGHTA and FQGTGA. The CDR3 sequence is 14 residues long.

The genes are TRBV19 and TRBJ1-2; TRBD1 matches 8 bases. Unmatched junction bases numbered 7, after V lost 3 bases and J lost 4 bases. Germline V CDR1 and CDR2: LNHDA, SQIVND (reference sequence). The CDR3 sequence is 15 residues long. The CDR3 nucleotides read TGTGCCAGTAGTATGCCGGGACAGGTGGTCTATGGCTACACCTTC. Amino acid sequence: CASSMPGQVVYGYTF.

V gene TRBV7-9 combines with J gene TRBJ1-4; 7 positions agree with TRBD1. The CDR3 is 14 amino acids. Germline V gene sequence: CDR1 SEHNR, CDR2 FQNEAQ (reference sequence). V trimming: 1 base; J trimming: 7 bases; junction bases outside the gene matches: 3. The CDR3 DNA follows: TGTGCCAGCAGCTTAGGGGCAGGGGGTGAAAAACTGTTTTTT. This gives the protein CASSLGAGGEKLFF.

The chain joins TRBV28 to TRBJ1-1; 7 bases agree with TRBD1. This CDR3 is built from 14 residues. Germline-derived CDR1 and CDR2 are MDHEN and SYDVKM. J lost 4 bases, V lost 7 bases, and 9 bases had no gene match. The CDR3 loop reads CASMTGLRTTEAFF. The CDR3 DNA reads TGTGCCAGCATGACAGGGCTCAGGACCACTGAAGCTTTCTTT.

The chain employs TRBV7-2 and TRBJ2-5; TRBD2 matches 9 bases. The V and J ends lost 1 base and 4 bases, in that order; junction bases with no gene match: 10. The CDR3 spans 17 residues. CDR1 and CDR2 from the germline V gene are SGHTA and FQGNSA. The CDR3 sequence: CASSLVGPAGGVETQYF. Written as DNA, the CDR3 is TGTGCCAGCAGCTTAGTTGGGCCAGCGGGGGGTGTAGAGACCCAGTACTTC. Full variable domain (missing parts from reference TRBV7-2 and TRBJ2-5): GAGVSQSPSNKVTEKGKDVELRCDPISGHTALYWYRQSLGQGLEFLIYFQGNSAPDKSGLPSDRFSAERTGGSVSTLTIQRTQQEDSAVYLCASSLVGPAGGVETQYFGPGTRLLVL.

The chain employs TRBV6-1 and TRBJ2-7, with TRBD2 as a possible D gene (7 bases). The germline CDR1 and CDR2 sequences are MNHNS and SASEGT. Between the trimmed V and J ends, which lost 3 bases and 4 bases, there was a span of 16 bases. The CDR3 runs 15 residues. The CDR3 loop is CASSDVGGRGYEQYF. The CDR3, as DNA: TGTGCCAGCAGTGACGTCGGGGGGCGTGGGTACGAGCAGTACTTC.